Each of the 22 T cell receptor beta chains below was sequenced from the same sample in a study of metastatic and nonmetastatic thyroid tumors. All patients were treatment-naive before thyroid surgery. TCRdb re-called the PCR reads through MiXCR. The sample includes 8,000 to 10,000 clones, roughly 36% of them seen just once. Input material: tumor tissue. The receptors shown here come from a female donor with papillary thyroid cancer or a benign thyroid nodule (not recorded which). Some clones in this sample may be carry-over from other donors' samples.

By share, this clone counts as medium-sized. V gene TRBV6-2 or TRBV6-3 combines with J gene TRBJ1-5, with 8 bases fitting TRBD1. CDR1 MNHEY and CDR2 SVGEGT come from the germline V gene. The CDR3 has 14 residues. V was clipped by 6 bases and J by 2 bases; unmatched bases: 3. CDR3 sequence: CASSQTGGNQPQHF. DNA of the CDR3: TGTGCCAGCAGCCAGACAGGGGGCAATCAGCCCCAGCATTTT.

V usage is TRBV6-5 and J usage is TRBJ2-7; D is possibly TRBD2 (6 bases). Deletions cut 2 bases from V and 2 bases from J, with 10 bases between. The CDR3 length is 14 residues. CDR1 MNHEY and CDR2 SVGAGI come from the germline V gene. Here the CDR3 DNA reads TGTGCCAGCAGTTACGGTGCGGGACCCTACGAGCAGTACTTC. It translates to CASSYGAGPYEQYF.

The CDR3 nucleotides are TGTGCCAGTAGTTCCGGGACAGCGGTCGTCAATTCACCCCTCCACTTT. Its translation is CASSSGTAVVNSPLHF. V is TRBV19 and J is TRBJ1-6, with 7 bases aligning to TRBD1. The CDR3 loop spans 16 amino acids. The germline gives CDR1 LNHDA, CDR2 SQIVND (reference sequence). After removal of 5 bases from V and 7 bases from J, the junction contained 11 bases not matched to a gene.

This clone showed up just a few times. The junction does not match germline at one end; this may be a read error. In DNA, the CDR3 is TGTACCAGCAGCGGGGGAACATACTATGGCTACACCTTC. This gives the protein CTSSGGTYYGYTF. This chain joins TRBV25-1 and TRBJ1-2; tentative D call: TRBD1 (5 bases). Germline CDR1 reads MGHDK; CDR2 reads SYGVNS. The CDR3 totals 13 residues.

This clone was counted only a few times. The gene calls are TRBV6-1 and TRBJ2-1; 12 bases align to TRBD2. Germline V gene sequence: CDR1 MNHNS, CDR2 SASEGT. The length of the CDR3 is 17 residues. With 6 bases clipped from V and 8 bases from J, the junction kept 14 bases outside the gene matches. CDR3 in DNA: TGTGCCAGCAGCCCCCCGGCTAGCGGGGGGGGAAGGGATGAGCAGTTCTTC. This sequence encodes CASSPPASGGGRDEQFF.

This clone qualifies as medium-sized. The chain is built from TRBV6-5 and TRBJ1-1; D is ambiguous. V gave up 2 bases and J gave up 1 base, with 11 bases separating them. In germline, CDR1 is MNHEY, CDR2 SVGAGI. The length of the CDR3 is 15 residues. CDR3 in DNA: TGTGCCAGCAGTTACCGGTCGGTGAAGAACACTGAAGCTTTCTTT. Translating gives CASSYRSVKNTEAFF.

This clone was counted only a few times. This chain connects TRBV6-1 to TRBJ2-1; 12 bases align to TRBD2. The CDR3 is 15 amino acids. CDR1 and CDR2 from the germline V gene are MNHNS and SASEGT. V gave up 5 bases and J gave up 10 bases; unmatched junction bases: 9. CDR3 sequence: CASSPGLAGGFEQFF. For the CDR3, the DNA is TGTGCCAGCAGTCCGGGACTAGCGGGTGGGTTCGAGCAGTTCTTC.

The chain recombines TRBV7-8 with TRBJ2-7; D is uncertain. Trimming pared 4 bases from V and 0 bases from J, leaving 10 bases between. Per the germline V gene, CDR1 is SGHVS and CDR2 is FQNEAQ. The CDR3 runs to 14 residues. The CDR3 reads CASSSRRSSYEQYF. CDR3 sequence (DNA): TGTGCCAGCAGCTCCCGACGGAGCTCCTACGAGCAGTACTTC.

The chain links TRBV28 to TRBJ2-7; 7 bases align to TRBD2. This CDR3 comprises 12 residues. The junction had 9 bases not matched to a gene; V was cut back by 7 bases and J by 9 bases. Germline CDR1 reads MDHEN; CDR2 reads SYDVKM. CDR3 sequence (DNA): TGTGCCAGCACTAGCGGAGCCACGTCGCAGTACTTC. It encodes CASTSGATSQYF.

About this clone: An end of the junction does not agree with germline; a read error may underlie this. The same CDR3 is also encoded by other DNA sequences in this sample. This chain connects TRBV20-1 to TRBJ2-5; either TRBD1 or TRBD2 may fit D (7 bases each). This CDR3 contains 14 residues. Germline V CDR1 and CDR2: DFQATT, SNEGSKA (reference sequence). CDR3 in DNA: TGCAGCGCTAGAGTGGCAGGGGGGGGTGAGACCCAGTACTTC. Translated: CSARVAGGGETQYF.

This clone was picked up a small number of times. This chain links TRBV24-1 with TRBJ1-4; 7 bases line up with TRBD1. The CDR3 length is 15 residues. In germline, CDR1 is KGHDR, CDR2 SFDVKD. The V gene end was trimmed by 2 bases and the J gene end by 7 bases; junction bases not matched to a gene: 6. The CDR3 DNA is TGTGCCACCAGTGATTCGAGGGGGCTAGGTGAAAAACTGTTTTTT. Amino acid sequence: CATSDSRGLGEKLFF.

The chain joins TRBV20-1 to TRBJ2-1; 9 nucleotides line up with TRBD2. CDR1 is DFQATT and CDR2 is SNEGSKA in the germline V gene (reference sequence). The CDR3 is 15 residues long. With 5 bases clipped from V and 4 bases from J, the junction kept 9 bases outside the gene matches. CDR3 in DNA: TGCAGTGCTCGTAGCGGGAGCGTTCTATACAATGAGCAGTTCTTC. Amino acids: CSARSGSVLYNEQFF.

The rearrangement joins TRBV30 to TRBJ1-2; D gene unclear. V lost 2 bases and J 5 bases, leaving 9 bases between the germline ends. CDR3 length: 12 amino acids. CDR1 GTSNPN and CDR2 SVGIG come from the germline V gene (reference sequence). The CDR3 nucleotides are TGTGCCTGGAGTTTTGAAGGGTATGGCTACACCTTC. Amino acids: CAWSFEGYGYTF.

The gene calls are TRBV9 and TRBJ2-7; D may be TRBD2 (6 bases). CDR1 is SGDLS, CDR2 YYNGEE, per germline. V gave up 3 bases and J gave up 5 bases, with 12 bases separating them. CDR3 length equals 13 residues. The CDR3 region is CASSANPGDEQYF. CDR3 sequence (DNA): TGTGCCAGCAGCGCCAACCCGGGGGACGAGCAGTACTTC.

This clone is medium-sized (0.01 to 0.1%). V usage is TRBV7-2 and J usage is TRBJ2-2; no definite D call. V was trimmed by 6 bases and J by 0 bases, leaving 2 bases between them. Germline V gene sequence: CDR1 SGHTA, CDR2 FQGNSA. The CDR3 is 12 residues long. The chain's CDR3 is CASSSNTGELFF. The DNA of the CDR3 is TGTGCCAGCAGTTCGAACACCGGGGAGCTGTTTTTT.

This clone is labeled medium-sized. V is TRBV4-2 and J is TRBJ1-1; no clear D gene. Trimming pared 5 bases from V and 4 bases from J, leaving 8 bases between. The CDR3 extends over 12 amino acids. Per germline, CDR1 LGHNA and CDR2 YNFKEQ. CDR3 sequence (DNA): TGTGCCAGCAGCTCAGGCGGCACTGAAGCTTTCTTT. Residues: CASSSGGTEAFF.

The chain uses TRBV19 and TRBJ1-5, with 9 bases matching TRBD1. The CDR3 is 14 residues long. Germline lookup yields CDR1 LNHDA and CDR2 SQIVND (reference sequence). The V segment lost 7 bases and the J segment 6 bases; nucleotides outside the gene matches: 7. CDR3 in DNA: TGTGCCAGTACTCGGACAGGGGTAGTTCAGCCCCAGCATTTT. It translates to CASTRTGVVQPQHF.

This clone was seen repeatedly, ten times or more. With a much larger clone just one base away, this may be a read error. Other DNA sequences within the sample encode an identical CDR3. This rearrangement joins TRBV20-1 to TRBJ2-2; D gene unclear. This CDR3 comprises 14 residues. CDR1 is DFQATT and CDR2 is SNEGSKA in the germline V gene (reference sequence). DNA of the CDR3: TGCAGTGCCACTCCTAACTCGAACACCGGAGAGCTGTTTTTT. Its translation: CSATPNSNTGELFF.

Relative to its sample, this clone is medium-sized. This chain uses TRBV19 with TRBJ2-2; D gene ambiguous. Trimming took 10 bases from V and 1 from J, leaving 10 bases between them. The CDR3 spans 13 residues. Germline CDR1 is LNHDA and CDR2 is SQIVND (reference sequence). The chain's CDR3 is CATGPVNTGELFF. The CDR3 nucleotides read TGTGCCACCGGACCCGTGAACACCGGGGAGCTGTTTTTT.

The chain joins TRBV5-1 to TRBJ2-1; 12 bases line up with TRBD2. CDR3 length: 15 residues. The germline V gene encodes CDR1 SGHRS and CDR2 YFSETQ. V lost 5 bases, J lost 6 bases, and 6 bases stayed unmatched. The CDR3 region has the DNA TGCGCCAGCAGGTGGACTAGCGGGATGAGCAATGAGCAGTTCTTC. Translation gives CASRWTSGMSNEQFF.

V gene TRBV7-2 combines with J gene TRBJ1-3; no definite D call. The V end was cut by 0 bases, the J end by 0 bases, with 9 bases between. CDR3 size: 16 residues. In germline, CDR1 is SGHTA, CDR2 FQGNSA. The chain's CDR3 is CASSLAGLFSGNTIYF. CDR3 sequence (DNA): TGTGCCAGCAGCTTAGCTGGACTCTTCTCTGGAAACACCATATATTTT. Using reference TRBV7-2 and TRBJ1-3 for the parts outside the CDR3, the full variable domain is GAGVSQSPSNKVTEKGKDVELRCDPISGHTALYWYRQSLGQGLEFLIYFQGNSAPDKSGLPSDRFSAERTGGSVSTLTIQRTQQEDSAVYLCASSLAGLFSGNTIYFGEGSWLTVV.

This clone showed up just once. J is TRBJ2-7 and V is TRBV3-1; unclear D gene. Between the trimmed V and J ends, which lost 2 bases and 4 bases, there was a span of 3 bases. The germline gives CDR1 LGHDT, CDR2 YNNKEL (reference sequence). The CDR3 consists of 11 residues. DNA for the CDR3: TGTGCCAGCAGCCAATCTTACGAGCAGTACTTC. It encodes CASSQSYEQYF.